These T cell receptor beta chains were read from a single sample in a study of cytomegalovirus exposure and HLA in healthy donors. Profiling relied on immunoSEQ multiplex PCR, and the TCRdb table lists in-frame clones only, not all of them. The sample contains just over 200,000 clones, around 64% of which appear only once. The sequenced sample consisted of PBMCs. The origin of the receptors is a man aged 35-49 years in good health and CMV-seropositive. The CDR3 runs from the conserved cysteine through the conserved F or W. A D gene is named only where the DNA matches it firmly. Only some rows state a clone size, as once, few, many or a class for expanded clones.

>TRBD2|-|TRBJ2-7|TRBV5-1
TGCGCCAGCAGCAACAGCGGGGGCACCTACGAGCAGTACTTC
CASSNSGGTYEQYF
>-|-|TRBJ1-4|TRBV4-1
TGCGCCAGCAGCCTCGGGGTGTCGGTCCCTGAAAAACTGTTTTTT
CASSLGVSVPEKLFF
>TRBD1|-|TRBJ1-2|TRBV9
TGTGCCAGCAGCGTAGAGGGGACAGGGATTAACTATGGCTACACCTTC
CASSVEGTGINYGYTF
>TRBD1|few|TRBJ2-1|TRBV27
TGTGCCAGCAGACGTACGGGACAGGGGGCCGACAATGAGCAGTTCTTC
CASRRTGQGADNEQFF
>-|-|TRBJ1-3|TRBV6-5
TGTGCCAGCAGTTACTCGGGCACCACCTCTGGAAACACCATATATTTT
CASSYSGTTSGNTIYF
>TRBD1|once|TRBJ1-6|TRBV15
TGTGCCGTATCAAGACAGGGGAATAATTCACCCCTCCACTTT
CAVSRQGNNSPLHF
>-|-|TRBJ2-3|TRBV5-1
TGCGCCAGCAGCTTGGTGAGCCACACAGATACGCAGTATTTT
CASSLVSHTDTQYF
>-|few|TRBJ1-6|TRBV6-6
TGTGCCAGCAGTTTCAATAATTCACCCCTCCACTTT
CASSFNNSPLHF
>TRBD1|few|TRBJ2-7|TRBV4-3
TGCGCCAGCAGCCAAGACAGGGACAGGGGCTACGAGCAGTACTTC
CASSQDRDRGYEQYF
>-|-|TRBJ1-5|TRBV28
TGTGCCAGCAGTCGCACGTGGGGGGTTAGCAATCAGCCCCAGCATTTT
CASSRTWGVSNQPQHF
>-|-|TRBJ1-2|TRBV27
TGTGCCAGCAGCCCAGGGTTTTCCTCTTATGGCTACACCTTC
CASSPGFSSYGYTF
>-|-|TRBJ1-4|TRBV27
TGTGCCAGCAGTTCTATGCCTGACATTGCAACTAATGAAAAACTGTTTTTT
CASSSMPDIATNEKLFF
>-|-|TRBJ1-5|TRBV5-1
TGCGCCAGCAGCCTCCGGGGTAACTTCAATCAGCCCCAGCATTTT
CASSLRGNFNQPQHF
>TRBD1|-|TRBJ1-4|TRBV14
TGTGCCAGCAGCCGGTCGACAGGGAATGAAAAACTGTTTTTT
CASSRSTGNEKLFF
>-|-|TRBJ2-7|TRBV29-1
TGCAGCGTTGGACAGCGCACCGCCTCCTACGAGCAGTACTTC
CSVGQRTASYEQYF
>TRBD1|-|TRBJ1-1|TRBV5-5
TGTGCCAGCAGCTTGGTCCCAGGGGGCGTAAGCATGAACACTGAAGCTTTCTTT
CASSLVPGGVSMNTEAFF
>-|-|TRBJ2-2|TRBV19
TGTGCCAGTAGTGTCGGGGTGAACACCGGGGAGCTGTTTTTT
CASSVGVNTGELFF
>-|-|TRBJ2-7|TRBV6-1
TGTGCCAGCAGTTGGGGGCAATACTACGAGCAGTACTTC
CASSWGQYYEQYF
>-|-|TRBJ2-3|TRBV6-1
TGTGCCAGCAGGCAGCGGGGCACAGATACGCAGTATTTT
CASRQRGTDTQYF
>-|-|TRBJ1-2|TRBV10-3
TGTGCCATCAGTGAAACAGGGACGGGCCAAACCTCAAACTATGGCTACACCTTC
CAISETGTGQTSNYGYTF
>-|-|TRBJ2-2|TRBV25-1
TGTGCCAGCATAGGGCAGGGATCCACCGGGGAGCTGTTTTTT
CASIGQGSTGELFF
>-|-|TRBJ1-2|TRBV28
TGTGCCAGCACCGGAGGAAAGGGGGTCCCGGCAGGCTACACCTTC
CASTGGKGVPAGYTF
>-|-|TRBJ1-3|TRBV10-3
TGTGCCATCAGTGAAGAGCAGGCTGGGGGAAACACCATATATTTT
CAISEEQAGGNTIYF
>TRBD1|-|TRBJ2-1|TRBV7-6
TGTGCCCACCCGGGACAGTCCTACAATGAGCAGTTCTTC
CAHPGQSYNEQFF
>TRBD1|-|TRBJ2-7|TRBV28
TGTGCCAGCAGCGACAGGGGTGGAGGCTCCTACGAGCAGTACTTC
CASSDRGGGSYEQYF
>TRBD1|once|TRBJ1-4|TRBV5-1
TGCGCCAGCAGCCCAGCCGGGACAGGGGATGAAAAACTGTTTTTT
CASSPAGTGDEKLFF
>-|-|TRBJ2-7|TRBV11-2
TGTGCCAGCAGCCCGCGGACAGCCTTTTACGAGCAGTACTTC
CASSPRTAFYEQYF
>-|-|TRBJ2-1|TRBV4-3
TGCGCCAGCAGCCAGGGGGCCTGGGGTGAGCAGTTCTTC
CASSQGAWGEQFF
>-|few|TRBJ2-6|TRBV2
TGTGCCAGCAGTGATAGGACAGCTGGGGCCAACGTCCTGACTTTC
CASSDRTAGANVLTF
>-|-|TRBJ2-5|TRBV7-9
TGTGCCAGCAGCTTAGAGGGCAGGGGAGAGACCCAGTACTTC
CASSLEGRGETQYF
>TRBD1|few|TRBJ1-3|TRBV5-1
TGCGCCAGCAGCGCTGACAGGGGGTACACCATATATTTT
CASSADRGYTIYF
>-|-|TRBJ2-7|TRBV19
TGTGCCAGTAGCAACAGACCAGGGTACGAGCAGTACTTC
CASSNRPGYEQYF
>-|-|TRBJ2-7|TRBV6-5
TGTGCCAGCAGTTTCGACGGGGGTCCCTACGAGCAGTACTTC
CASSFDGGPYEQYF
>TRBD2|-|TRBJ2-2|TRBV2
TGTGCCAGCAGGCCCAGATCGGGAGGCACCGGGGAGCTGTTTTTT
CASRPRSGGTGELFF
>TRBD1|-|TRBJ2-5|TRBV6-5
TGTGCCAGCAGTTACCCTGGGACAGGGGTTCAGTACTTC
CASSYPGTGVQYF
>-|few|TRBJ2-7|TRBV6-5
TGTGCCAGCAGGGGACTCTACGAGCAGTACTTC
CASRGLYEQYF
>-|-|TRBJ2-3|TRBV29-1
TGCAGCGTTGGGTTGGCGGAAAGCACAGATACGCAGTATTTT
CSVGLAESTDTQYF
>TRBD1|-|TRBJ1-5|TRBV2
TGTGCCAGCCAGGACAGGGTGTATCAGCCCCAGCATTTT
CASQDRVYQPQHF
>-|-|TRBJ2-7|TRBV6-1
TGTGCCAGCAGCCAGGACATCCACTCCTACGAGCAGTACTTC
CASSQDIHSYEQYF
>-|-|TRBJ1-2|TRBV10-3
TGTGCCAGTGGACTTTCCTATGGCTACACCTTC
CASGLSYGYTF
>-|-|TRBJ1-2|TRBV6-6
TGTGCCAGCGGAGGACAGTACTATGGCTACACCTTC
CASGGQYYGYTF
>TRBD1|-|TRBJ2-7|TRBV2
TGTGCCAGCGCCAGGGACAGGGATCTGGGCGAGCAGTACTTC
CASARDRDLGEQYF
>-|-|TRBJ2-5|TRBV5-6
TGTGCCAGCAGCACACCAGGGAAAGAGACCCAGTACTTC
CASSTPGKETQYF
>TRBD2|few|TRBJ2-1|TRBV19
TGTGCCAGTAGTTTTTCCGGGACTAGCGGGGGGGCCAGAAATGAGCAGTTCTTC
CASSFSGTSGGARNEQFF
>TRBD1|few|TRBJ2-3|TRBV19
TGTGCCAGTAGTAGGGGACAGCGATTGGACTCAGATACGCAGTATTTT
CASSRGQRLDSDTQYF
>TRBD1|-|TRBJ1-1|TRBV5-1
TGCGCCAGCAGCTGGGGACAGGTGAACACTGAAGCTTTCTTT
CASSWGQVNTEAFF
>-|-|TRBJ1-1|TRBV19
TGTGCCAGTAGTGGGGCCGGGCAGGGGACTGAAGCTTTCTTT
CASSGAGQGTEAFF
>TRBD1|-|TRBJ2-7|TRBV28
TGTGCCAGCAGTTTAGCGACAGGGGCCTACGAGCAGTACTTC
CASSLATGAYEQYF
>TRBD1|-|TRBJ1-1|TRBV10-1
TGCGCCAGCAGTGAGTCGGACAGGGGGTTGAACACTGAAGCTTTCTTT
CASSESDRGLNTEAFF
>TRBD2|few|TRBJ2-2|TRBV15
TGTGCCACCAGGCCGACTAGCGGGGCGACCGTCCGCCGGACCGGGGAGCTGTTTTTT
CATRPTSGATVRRTGELFF
>-|-|TRBJ2-3|TRBV11-2
TGTGCCAGCAGCTTAGTAAGCCCCGGGACAGATACGCAGTATTTT
CASSLVSPGTDTQYF
>TRBD1|-|TRBJ2-1|TRBV7-6
TGTGCCAGCAGCCCTAGACAGGGGGACCGGTTGGGGGATGAGCAGTTCTTC
CASSPRQGDRLGDEQFF
>TRBD2|-|TRBJ2-5|TRBV7-6
TGTGCCAGCAGCTTAGAAGTTAGCGGGGGGGACCAAGAGACCCAGTACTTC
CASSLEVSGGDQETQYF
>TRBD1|few|TRBJ2-3|TRBV28
TGTGCCAGCAGTGTTCGACAGGGGGCCACAGATACGCAGTATTTT
CASSVRQGATDTQYF
>TRBD1|-|TRBJ1-3|TRBV7-9
TGTGCCAGCAGCTTAGGATGGGGACAGGCAAGGGGAAACACCATATATTTT
CASSLGWGQARGNTIYF
>-|-|TRBJ1-4|TRBV6-1
TGTGCCAGCAGCCAGACTGGGGCAGGTGAAAAACTGTTTTTT
CASSQTGAGEKLFF
>-|once|TRBJ2-2|TRBV11-2
TGTGCCAGCAGCTTTCGAGCTCAGACTCCGAACACCGGGGAGCTGTTTTTT
CASSFRAQTPNTGELFF
>TRBD1|-|TRBJ2-7|TRBV6-5
TGTGCCAGCAGGGCCGGGACAGGCTACGAGCAGTACTTC
CASRAGTGYEQYF